The next 31 T cell receptor beta chains were all read from a single sample in a study of the immune and genomic landscape of osteosarcoma. Libraries were prepared by immunoSEQ multiplex PCR; TCRdb keeps only in-frame clonotypes and omits some of them. The sample has about 5,100 clones, 77% seen once. The post-treatment osteosarcoma tumors were primary, local recurrence or metastasis specimens from poor-prognosis patients. The sequenced material came from osteosarcoma tumor tissue from the lung. The receptors were sampled from a human donor with osteosarcoma.

This clone is labeled large. This chain links TRBV4-2 with TRBJ2-2; 11 nucleotides align to TRBD2. Germline-derived CDR1 and CDR2 are LGHNA and YNFKEQ. The CDR3 totals 19 residues. The V gene end was trimmed by 4 bases and the J gene end by 0 bases; junction bases not matched to a gene: 10. The CDR3 region has the DNA TGTGCCAGCAGCCTAGACGGGAGTAGCGGGAGGGCGAACACCGGGGAGCTGTTTTTT. As protein: CASSLDGSSGRANTGELFF.

The J gene is TRBJ1-1, the V gene TRBV11-1; D remains unclear. This CDR3 spans 14 amino acids. Germline lookup yields CDR1 SGHAT and CDR2 FQDESV (reference sequence). V lost 3 bases and J lost 1, with 9 bases in between. The CDR3: CASSFTVPNTEAFF. The CDR3, as DNA: TGTGCCAGCAGCTTTACCGTCCCGAACACTGAAGCTTTCTTT.

This chain uses TRBV9 with TRBJ2-1; weak D call: TRBD2 (6 bases). The CDR3 totals 13 residues. Trimming removed 2 bases at V and 5 bases at J, with 8 bases between. The germline gives CDR1 SGDLS, CDR2 YYNGEE. CDR3: CASSVGLNNEQFF. The CDR3 bases are TGTGCCAGCAGCGTGGGACTGAACAATGAGCAGTTCTTC.

The rearrangement joins TRBV11-2 to TRBJ2-1; no reliable D call. Trimming removed 1 base at V and 9 bases at J, with 13 bases between. Germline-derived CDR1 and CDR2 are SGHAT and FQNNGV. This CDR3 contains 14 residues. The DNA for the CDR3 is TGTGCCAGCAGCTTAGGATTGGGCGAGCGTGAGCAGTTCTTC. Protein sequence: CASSLGLGEREQFF.

The CDR3 bases are TGTGCCAGCCAGGACGGAGGCACAGATACGCAGTATTTT. As protein: CASQDGGTDTQYF. The V and J genes are TRBV18 and TRBJ2-3; D gene unclear. Between the trimmed V and J ends, which lost 8 bases and 1 base, there was a span of 10 bases. Germline V gives CDR1 KGHSH, CDR2 LQKENI. The CDR3 totals 13 residues.

The V gene is TRBV6-5, the J gene TRBJ2-7; 7 bases match TRBD2. J was trimmed by 0 bases and V by 2 bases; bases with no gene match: 4. The CDR3 is 15 amino acids. Looked up from germline, CDR1 is MNHEY and CDR2 is SVGAGI. CDR3 DNA: TGTGCCAGCAGTTACCTGAAGCGGGACTCCTACGAGCAGTACTTC. It codes for CASSYLKRDSYEQYF.

There are a few counts of this clone. V usage is TRBV2 and J usage is TRBJ1-3; D is uncertain. The CDR3 is 13 amino acids. Germline V gene lookup returns CDR1 SNHLY and CDR2 FYNNEI. Trimming removed 9 bases at V and 0 bases at J, with 9 bases between. The CDR3: CASNGFSGNTIYF. DNA of the CDR3: TGTGCCAGTAACGGATTCTCTGGAAACACCATATATTTT.

The J gene is TRBJ2-1, the V gene TRBV28; 8 bases are shared with TRBD2. The V gene end was trimmed by 2 bases and the J gene end by 4 bases; junction bases not matched to a gene: 4. The CDR3 has 15 residues. Germline CDR1 reads MDHEN; CDR2 reads SYDVKM. CDR3 sequence reads: CASSLELAAYNEQFF. CDR3 DNA: TGTGCCAGCAGTTTAGAACTAGCGGCATACAATGAGCAGTTCTTC. Using reference TRBV28 and TRBJ2-1 for the parts outside the CDR3, the full variable domain is DVKVTQSSRYLVKRTGEKVFLECVQDMDHENMFWYRQDPGLGLRLIYFSYDVKMKEKGDIPEGYSVSREKKERFSLILESASTNQTSMYLCASSLELAAYNEQFFGPGTRLTVL.

The chain couples TRBV2 to TRBJ1-1; no clear D. CDR1 is SNHLY and CDR2 is FYNNEI in the germline V gene. The V gene lost 8 bases and the J gene lost 1 base, with 5 bases spanning the gap. This CDR3 is 11 amino acids long. The CDR3 DNA reads as TGTGCCAGCGGAGGGAACACTGAAGCTTTCTTT. Encoded protein: CASGGNTEAFF.

Only one count was recorded for this clone. This chain links TRBV7-8 with TRBJ1-6; D is ambiguous. V dropped 1 base and J dropped 4 bases, with 5 bases sitting between them. This CDR3 has 14 amino acids. CDR1 and CDR2 (germline): SGHVS, FQNEAQ. CDR3 sequence reads: CASSLETYNSPLHF. CDR3 nucleotide sequence: TGTGCCAGCAGCTTAGAGACTTATAATTCACCCCTCCACTTT.

This chain joins TRBV5-1 and TRBJ1-2; D gene ambiguous. The CDR3 has 13 residues. CDR1 SGHRS and CDR2 YFSETQ come from the germline V gene. The V end was cut by 4 bases, the J end by 4 bases, with 11 bases between. The CDR3 coding sequence is TGCGCCAGCAGCCCGGCCCGGACCTATGGCTACACCTTC. It is translated as CASSPARTYGYTF.

The rearrangement links TRBV7-6 to TRBJ2-5; tentatively, D is TRBD2 (6 bases). There are 13 residues in the CDR3. Trimming left V 11 bases short and J 8 bases short, with 21 bases between. Per germline, CDR1 SGHVS and CDR2 FNYEAQ. The CDR3 protein is CASGGSGFRTQYF. The DNA for the CDR3 is TGTGCCTCCGGAGGGAGTGGCTTCAGAACCCAGTACTTC.

The chain joins TRBV7-8 to TRBJ2-5; no clear D gene. Germline CDR1 SGHVS, CDR2 FQNEAQ. Trimming pared 1 base from V and 4 bases from J, leaving 7 bases between. CDR3 size: 13 residues. DNA for the CDR3: TGTGCCAGCAGCTTAGGGTCAGGAGAGACCCAGTACTTC. Protein product: CASSLGSGETQYF.

This chain uses TRBV6-1 with TRBJ1-3, with 10 bases that match TRBD1. CDR1 and CDR2 (germline): MNHNS, SASEGT. This CDR3 region has 16 residues. Trimming took 2 bases from V and 2 from J; bases not matched to a gene: 3. CDR3 nucleotide sequence: TGTGCCAGCAGTGAAAAAGGACAGGGGGCTGGAAACACCATATATTTT. Its protein is CASSEKGQGAGNTIYF.

This clone has a handful of counts. This chain links TRBV5-6 with TRBJ2-7; a weak D match, TRBD2 (6 bases). The CDR3 extends over 14 amino acids. The V end lost 2 bases, the J end lost 2 bases, and 11 bases lay between the germline ends. The germline V gene has CDR1 SGHDT and CDR2 YYEEEE. The chain's CDR3 is CASSFRGGTYEQYF. The CDR3 DNA reads as TGTGCCAGCAGCTTCCGGGGCGGGACCTACGAGCAGTACTTC.

The V and J genes are TRBV2 and TRBJ2-2, with D hard to call. CDR1 SNHLY and CDR2 FYNNEI come from the germline V gene. The V end was cut by 7 bases, the J end by 0 bases, with 9 bases between. The CDR3 totals 14 residues. In DNA form, the CDR3 reads TGTGCCAGCAAAGGGCGTCCGAACACCGGGGAGCTGTTTTTT. Translating it yields CASKGRPNTGELFF.

The chain recombines TRBV7-2 with TRBJ1-5; a possible D gene is TRBD1 (5 bases). V lost 2 bases, J lost 6 bases, and 17 bases lay in between. The CDR3 length is 16 residues. Germline V gene sequence: CDR1 SGHTA, CDR2 FQGNSA. In DNA form, the CDR3 reads TGTGCCAGCAGCTTAAGTGGGCCAGGGCTTAGTCAGCCCCAGCATTTT. The encoded protein is CASSLSGPGLSQPQHF.

The genes are TRBV11-3 and TRBJ2-1; weak D call: TRBD1 (6 bases). CDR3 length equals 17 residues. The ends were cut back, 5 bases at V and 8 bases at J, with 25 bases in the middle. Germline values: CDR1 SGHNT, CDR2 YENEEA. The CDR3 coding sequence is TGTGCCAGCAGCCCCCCCGGACCGGGTGGGGGCTTTGATGAGCAGTTCTTC. Translating gives CASSPPGPGGGFDEQFF.

In this sample, this clone turned up once. The chain couples TRBV4-1 to TRBJ1-2; 8 bases are shared with TRBD1. The J segment lost 7 bases and the V segment lost 3 bases, leaving 19 bases of the junction unmatched. This CDR3 spans 18 amino acids. The germline CDR1 and CDR2 sequences are MGHRA and YSYEKL. This chain's CDR3 is CASSQAFDRGRGPGGYTF. DNA for the CDR3: TGCGCCAGCAGCCAGGCATTCGACAGGGGACGGGGACCAGGTGGCTACACCTTC.

The V call is TRBV19, the J call TRBJ2-7, with TRBD2 matching over 14 bases. The CDR3 sequence is 14 residues long. V dropped 7 bases and J dropped 3; count of bases not matched to a gene: 2. From germline, CDR1 is LNHDA and CDR2 SQIVND (reference sequence). CDR3 in amino acids: CASTGLAGGYEQYF. DNA for the CDR3: TGTGCCAGTACCGGACTAGCGGGAGGCTACGAGCAGTACTTC.

The rearrangement links TRBV10-1 to TRBJ2-5; 11 nucleotides align to TRBD2. The CDR3 extends over 14 amino acids. Germline CDR1 is WNHNN and CDR2 is SYGVQD (reference sequence). J was trimmed by 4 bases and V by 5 bases; bases with no gene match: 3. CDR3 nucleotide sequence: TGCGCCAGCAGTCCCGGACTAGCGGGAGAGACCCAGTACTTC. It yields the protein CASSPGLAGETQYF.

The CDR3 nucleotides read TGTGCCAGCAGAGAACAGGGAATGAGCACTGAAGCTTTCTTT. Protein product: CASREQGMSTEAFF. The rearrangement uses TRBV6-6 and TRBJ1-1, with D perhaps TRBD1 (6 bases). The V and J ends lost 6 bases and 4 bases respectively, with 15 bases between them. The germline V gene has CDR1 MNHNY and CDR2 SVGAGI (reference sequence). The CDR3 covers 14 residues.

This clone came up once. CDR3 bases: TGTGCCATCAGTGACGGGACTAGCGGGAGCACAGATACGCAGTATTTT. Its protein is CAISDGTSGSTDTQYF. The chain uses TRBV10-3 and TRBJ2-3, with 12 positions matching TRBD2. CDR1 and CDR2 (germline): ENHRY, SYGVKD. The ends lost 3 bases at V and 0 bases at J; junction bases unmatched: 1. The CDR3 is 16 amino acids.

V usage is TRBV5-6 and J usage is TRBJ2-3; D is uncertain. V dropped 0 bases and J dropped 5 bases, with 7 bases sitting between them. The CDR3 runs 13 residues. Germline V gene data show CDR1 as SGHDT and CDR2 as YYEEEE. This chain's CDR3 is CASSLVGEDTQYF. The CDR3 nucleotides are TGTGCCAGCAGCTTGGTTGGGGAAGATACGCAGTATTTT.

The chain links TRBV14 to TRBJ2-5, with a weak D call TRBD1 (6 bases). CDR3 size: 14 residues. CDR1 and CDR2 from the germline V gene are SGHDN and FVKESK. V shed 0 bases and J shed 5 bases, with 10 bases lying between them. The CDR3 protein is CASSQDQGPETQYF. The CDR3 DNA is TGTGCCAGCAGCCAAGATCAGGGGCCGGAGACCCAGTACTTC.

The chain recombines TRBV2 with TRBJ1-4; a weak D match, TRBD1 (5 bases). This CDR3 contains 14 residues. Germline CDR1 SNHLY, CDR2 FYNNEI. V was trimmed by 6 bases and J by 5 bases, leaving 13 bases between them. The CDR3 protein is CASRERGGNEKLFF. The CDR3 coding sequence is TGTGCCAGCAGGGAACGGGGGGGGAATGAAAAACTGTTTTTT.

This clone has only a few counts. The chain has TRBV7-2 and TRBJ2-7, with D unclear. Germline assignment: CDR1 SGHTA and CDR2 FQGNSA. Between the trimmed V and J ends, which lost 5 bases and 2 bases, there was a span of 4 bases. The CDR3 runs to 11 residues. This CDR3 reads CASSPTYEQYF. The CDR3 DNA reads TGTGCCAGCAGCCCGACCTACGAGCAGTACTTC.

This clone turned up a few times. The chain couples TRBV12-5 to TRBJ2-2, with D perhaps TRBD1 (6 bases). CDR3 length equals 15 residues. CDR1 is LGHNT, CDR2 FRNRAP, per germline. Trimming stripped 5 bases from V and 6 bases from J, with 16 bases between. The CDR3 DNA reads TGTGCTAGTGGTGGGTTACAGGGTATCCCCGGGGAGCTGTTTTTT. Translated: CASGGLQGIPGELFF.

The gene calls are TRBV6-5 and TRBJ1-3; D is perhaps TRBD1 (5 bases). Germline V CDR1 and CDR2: MNHEY, SVGAGI. V dropped 4 bases and J dropped 0 bases, with 13 bases sitting between them. The CDR3 spans 16 residues. The CDR3: CASSSRDATSGNTIYF. In DNA form, the CDR3 reads TGTGCCAGCAGTTCCCGGGACGCCACCTCTGGAAACACCATATATTTT.

This clone was observed a handful of times. The chain has TRBV6-1 and TRBJ1-5, with 7 bases that match TRBD1. The germline CDR1 and CDR2 sequences are MNHNS and SASEGT. Trimming took 4 bases from V and 2 from J; bases not matched to a gene: 2. The CDR3 is 14 residues long. The chain's CDR3 is CASSVGQGNQPQHF. CDR3 sequence (DNA): TGTGCCAGCAGTGTAGGACAGGGCAATCAGCCCCAGCATTTT.

The chain joins TRBV30 to TRBJ2-4, with 8 positions matching TRBD1. J was trimmed by 3 bases and V by 3 bases; bases with no gene match: 1. Germline V gene sequence: CDR1 GTSNPN, CDR2 SVGIG (reference sequence). The CDR3 has 13 residues. This CDR3 is CAWRDRGKNIQYF. Written as DNA, the CDR3 is TGTGCCTGGAGAGACAGGGGCAAAAACATTCAGTACTTC. Complete variable domain (other parts from reference TRBV30 and TRBJ2-4): SQTIHQWPATLVQPVGSPLSLECTVEGTSNPNLYWYRQAAGRGLQLLFYSVGIGQISSEVPQNLSASRPQDRQFILSSKKLLLSDSGFYLCAWRDRGKNIQYFGAGTRLSVL.